The T cell receptor (beta chain) described here comes from a study of cytomegalovirus exposure and HLA in healthy donors. Study conclusions and caveats: Only CMV serostatus was available as immune exposure information.

This clone was detected only a few times. What it binds is not known. The PCR contained 60 Vbeta and 13 Jbeta primers. Only in-frame clones appear in the TCRdb table, and some are missing; sequencing was by immunoSEQ multiplex PCR. Here the sample spans fewer than 150,000 clones, roughly 70% being singletons. The TCR sequence derives from a man aged 18 to 29 in good health and CMV-seropositive. The sample taken for sequencing was PBMCs.

The CDR3 sequence is CASSSLGQGGEAFF. The CDR3 DNA is TGCGCCAGCAGCTCCCTAGGGCAAGGGGGTGAAGCTTTCTTT. The chain uses TRBV5-1 and TRBJ1-1, with D tentatively TRBD1 (6 bases). Trimming took off 3 bases at V and 7 bases at J, with 16 bases between the two ends. CDR3 length: 14 residues. Germline loops: CDR1 SGHRS, CDR2 YFSETQ.